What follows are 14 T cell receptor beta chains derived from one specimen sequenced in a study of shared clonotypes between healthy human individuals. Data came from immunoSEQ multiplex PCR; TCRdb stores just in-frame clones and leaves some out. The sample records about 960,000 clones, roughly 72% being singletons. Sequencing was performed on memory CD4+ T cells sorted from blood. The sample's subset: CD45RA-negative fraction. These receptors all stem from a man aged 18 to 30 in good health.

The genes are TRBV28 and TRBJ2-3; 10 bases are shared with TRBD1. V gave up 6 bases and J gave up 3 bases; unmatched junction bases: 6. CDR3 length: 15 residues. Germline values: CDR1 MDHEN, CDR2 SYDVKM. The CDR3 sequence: CASSPKGQGTDTQYF. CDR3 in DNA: TGTGCCAGCAGCCCTAAGGGACAGGGGACAGATACGCAGTATTTT.

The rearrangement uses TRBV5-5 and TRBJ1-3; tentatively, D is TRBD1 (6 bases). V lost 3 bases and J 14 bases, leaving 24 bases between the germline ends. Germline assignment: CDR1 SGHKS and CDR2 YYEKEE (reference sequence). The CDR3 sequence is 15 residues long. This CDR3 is CASSSRDTTRGTVYF. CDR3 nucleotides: TGTGCCAGCAGCTCCCGGGACACTACCCGTGGAACCGTATATTTT.

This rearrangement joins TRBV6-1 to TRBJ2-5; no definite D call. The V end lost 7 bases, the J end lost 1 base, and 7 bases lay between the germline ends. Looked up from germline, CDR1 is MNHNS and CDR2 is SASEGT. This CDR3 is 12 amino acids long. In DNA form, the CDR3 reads TGTGCCAGCAAGCCCAGCCAAGAGACCCAGTACTTC. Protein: CASKPSQETQYF.

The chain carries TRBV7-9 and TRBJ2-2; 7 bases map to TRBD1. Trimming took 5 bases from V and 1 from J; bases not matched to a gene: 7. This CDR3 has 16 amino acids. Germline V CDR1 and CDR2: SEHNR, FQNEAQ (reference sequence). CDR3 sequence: CASSSRGSGNTGELFF. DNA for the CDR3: TGTGCCAGCAGCAGCAGGGGGTCCGGGAACACCGGGGAGCTGTTTTTT.

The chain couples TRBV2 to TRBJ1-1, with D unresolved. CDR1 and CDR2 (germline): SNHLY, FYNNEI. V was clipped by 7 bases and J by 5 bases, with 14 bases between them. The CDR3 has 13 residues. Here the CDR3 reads CASKLEGSTEAFF. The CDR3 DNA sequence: TGTGCCAGCAAGCTCGAGGGATCGACTGAAGCTTTCTTT.

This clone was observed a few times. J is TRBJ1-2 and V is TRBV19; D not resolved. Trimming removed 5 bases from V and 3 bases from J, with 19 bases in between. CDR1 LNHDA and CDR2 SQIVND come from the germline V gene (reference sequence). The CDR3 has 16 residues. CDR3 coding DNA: TGTGCCAGTAGTCCGAACGACGGCCCCTCACACTATGGCTACACCTTC. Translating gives CASSPNDGPSHYGYTF.

Written as DNA, the CDR3 is TGTGCCAGCAGTTACTCGACGGGAGTCGGCCAAGAGACCCAGTACTTC. Its translation: CASSYSTGVGQETQYF. The chain links TRBV6-6 to TRBJ2-5, with D perhaps TRBD2 (6 bases). The CDR3 loop spans 16 amino acids. V lost 0 bases, J lost 1 base, and 12 bases lay in between. The germline V gene encodes CDR1 MNHNY and CDR2 SVGAGI (reference sequence).

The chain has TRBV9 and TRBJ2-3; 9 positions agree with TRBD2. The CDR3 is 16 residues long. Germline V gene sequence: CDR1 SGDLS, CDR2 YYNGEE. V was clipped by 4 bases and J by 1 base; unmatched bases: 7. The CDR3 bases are TGTGCCAGCAGCTTGCTAGCGGGATGGGGCACAGATACGCAGTATTTT. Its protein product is CASSLLAGWGTDTQYF.

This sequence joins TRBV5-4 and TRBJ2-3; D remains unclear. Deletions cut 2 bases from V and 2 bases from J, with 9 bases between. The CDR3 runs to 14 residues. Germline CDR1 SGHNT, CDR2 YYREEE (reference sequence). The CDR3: CASSFSRSTDTQYF. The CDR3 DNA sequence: TGTGCCAGCAGCTTCTCGCGTTCCACAGATACGCAGTATTTT.

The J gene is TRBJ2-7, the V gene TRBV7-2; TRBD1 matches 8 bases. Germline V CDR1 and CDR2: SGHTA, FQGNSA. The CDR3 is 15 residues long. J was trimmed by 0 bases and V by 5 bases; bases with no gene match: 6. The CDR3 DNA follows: TGTGCCAGCAGCACCTGGACAGGGAGCTCCTACGAGCAGTACTTC. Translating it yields CASSTWTGSSYEQYF.

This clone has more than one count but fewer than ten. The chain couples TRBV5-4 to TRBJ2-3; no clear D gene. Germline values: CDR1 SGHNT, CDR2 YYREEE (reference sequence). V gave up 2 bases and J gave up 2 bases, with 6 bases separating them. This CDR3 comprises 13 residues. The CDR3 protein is CASSLAITDTQYF. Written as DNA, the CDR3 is TGTGCCAGCAGCTTAGCCATCACAGATACGCAGTATTTT.

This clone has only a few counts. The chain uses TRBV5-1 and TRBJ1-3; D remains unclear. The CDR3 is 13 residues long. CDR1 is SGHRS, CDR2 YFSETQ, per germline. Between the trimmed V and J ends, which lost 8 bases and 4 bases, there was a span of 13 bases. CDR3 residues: CASTSLAGNTIYF. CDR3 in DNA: TGCGCCAGTACGTCTCTGGCGGGAAACACCATATATTTT.

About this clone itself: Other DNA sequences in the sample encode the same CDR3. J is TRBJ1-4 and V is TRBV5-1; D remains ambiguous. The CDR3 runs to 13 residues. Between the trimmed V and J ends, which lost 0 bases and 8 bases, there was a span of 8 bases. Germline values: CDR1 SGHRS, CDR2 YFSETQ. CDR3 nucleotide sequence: TGCGCCAGCAGCTTGGGCCTGGGCGAAAAACTGTTTTTT. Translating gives CASSLGLGEKLFF.

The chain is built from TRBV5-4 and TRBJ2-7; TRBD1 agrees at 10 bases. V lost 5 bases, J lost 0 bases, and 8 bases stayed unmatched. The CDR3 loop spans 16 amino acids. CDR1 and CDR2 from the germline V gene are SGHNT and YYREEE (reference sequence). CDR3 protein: CASRSGTGVFSYEQYF. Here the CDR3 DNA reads TGTGCCAGCAGATCCGGGACAGGGGTTTTCTCCTACGAGCAGTACTTC.